The 26 T cell receptor beta chains below come from one sample, sequenced in a study of cytotoxic CD8 clonotypes in ibrutinib-treated CLL. Here immunoSEQ multiplex PCR was the method, and the copy in TCRdb shows in-frame clones only, minus some. The profile shows about 39,000 clones, around 63% of them singletons. The specimen comprised PBMCs, sampled at disease progression, from a patient treated with ibrutinib. Source of these receptors: a human donor with chronic lymphocytic leukemia.

The chain combines TRBV29-1 with TRBJ1-1; no clear D gene. The germline gives CDR1 SQVTM, CDR2 ANQGSEA. The germline V and J ends were trimmed by 5 bases and 5 bases, with 12 bases remaining between them. This CDR3 contains 12 residues. The CDR3 nucleotides are TGCAGCGTTTACTTGGGTGGTACTGAAGCTTTCTTT. Amino acid sequence: CSVYLGGTEAFF.

This clone has only a few counts. The chain couples TRBV7-2 to TRBJ1-5; D gene uncertain. Germline V gene sequence: CDR1 SGHTA, CDR2 FQGNSA. The CDR3 consists of 12 residues. The V gene lost 5 bases and the J gene lost 6 bases, with 8 bases spanning the gap. The CDR3 DNA reads TGTGCCAGCAGCCCGGTGGGTCAGCCCCAGCATTTT. Protein product: CASSPVGQPQHF.

The chain couples TRBV7-3 to TRBJ1-2; perhaps TRBD1 as D (5 bases). There are 13 residues in the CDR3. Germline loops: CDR1 SGHTA, CDR2 FQGTGA. The germline V and J ends were trimmed by 5 bases and 9 bases, with 16 bases remaining between them. The CDR3: CASSLSRGESYTF. CDR3 nucleotides: TGTGCCAGCAGCCTATCAAGGGGCGAGAGCTACACCTTC. Drawing the rest from reference TRBV7-3 and TRBJ1-2, the complete variable domain is GAGVSQTPSNKVTEKGKYVELRCDPISGHTALYWYRQSLGQGPEFLIYFQGTGAADDSGLPNDRFFAVRPEGSVSTLKIQRTERGDSAVYLCASSLSRGESYTFGSGTRLTVV.

The rearrangement uses TRBV2 and TRBJ1-5, with D unclear. The germline CDR1 and CDR2 sequences are SNHLY and FYNNEI. The V gene lost 0 bases and the J gene lost 5 bases, with 5 bases spanning the gap. The CDR3 is made up of 13 amino acids. CDR3 sequence: CASSEAGDQPQHF. Written as DNA, the CDR3 is TGTGCCAGCAGTGAAGCTGGGGATCAGCCCCAGCATTTT.

V is TRBV5-6 and J is TRBJ2-7; possibly TRBD2 for D (6 bases). Trimming stripped 0 bases from V and 3 bases from J, with 7 bases between. CDR1 is SGHDT, CDR2 YYEEEE, per germline. The CDR3 spans 13 residues. Written as DNA, the CDR3 is TGTGCCAGCAGCTTGGGGCGGGACTACGAGCAGTACTTC. Translation gives CASSLGRDYEQYF.

This clone appeared once. The chain carries TRBV19 and TRBJ2-7, with D possibly being TRBD2 (6 bases). Germline CDR1 is LNHDA and CDR2 is SQIVND (reference sequence). The ends were cut back, 2 bases at V and 4 bases at J, with 15 bases in the middle. This CDR3 comprises 15 residues. The DNA of the CDR3 is TGTGCCAGTAGTATATACCTAGCCGGAGGGTACGAGCAGTACTTC. It translates to CASSIYLAGGYEQYF.

The chain recombines TRBV30 with TRBJ2-2, with 8 bases matching TRBD1. J was trimmed by 5 bases and V by 4 bases; bases with no gene match: 9. The CDR3 loop spans 15 amino acids. Germline CDR1 reads GTSNPN; CDR2 reads SVGIG (reference sequence). In DNA, the CDR3 is TGTGCCTGGAAACCGGGACAGGTGATAACCGGGGAGCTGTTTTTT. It encodes CAWKPGQVITGELFF. Full variable domain (outside the CDR3, taken from reference TRBV30 and TRBJ2-2): SQTIHQWPATLVQPVGSPLSLECTVEGTSNPNLYWYRQAAGRGLQLLFYSVGIGQISSEVPQNLSASRPQDRQFILSSKKLLLSDSGFYLCAWKPGQVITGELFFGEGSRLTVL.

V and J are TRBV6-1 and TRBJ1-1; 10 bases match TRBD1. Unmatched junction bases numbered 3, after V lost 5 bases and J lost 0 bases. The germline gives CDR1 MNHNS, CDR2 SASEGT. The length of the CDR3 is 15 residues. The CDR3 sequence is CASSRDRGMNTEAFF. In DNA form, the CDR3 reads TGTGCCAGCAGTCGGGACAGGGGTATGAACACTGAAGCTTTCTTT.

The chain links TRBV5-6 to TRBJ2-1; TRBD1 is a possible D gene (6 bases). This CDR3 has 17 amino acids. Trimming removed 4 bases at V and 1 base at J, with 18 bases between. Germline loops: CDR1 SGHDT, CDR2 YYEEEE. The CDR3 DNA sequence: TGTGCCAGCAGCAGGAAACCCCGCAGGGGATCCTACAATGAGCAGTTCTTC. Amino acid sequence: CASSRKPRRGSYNEQFF.

This clone has a single count. V usage is TRBV10-3 and J usage is TRBJ1-5; D perhaps matches TRBD1 (5 bases). CDR3 length: 16 residues. The V end was cut by 0 bases, the J end by 4 bases, with 13 bases between. CDR1 ENHRY and CDR2 SYGVKD come from the germline V gene. The CDR3 DNA follows: TGTGCCATCAGTGAGTCGTCGCAGGGTCTGAATCAGCCCCAGCATTTT. Translation gives CAISESSQGLNQPQHF.

The V gene is TRBV27, the J gene TRBJ2-3; D gene ambiguous. Germline CDR1 and CDR2: MNHEY and SMNVEV (reference sequence). Trimming pared 3 bases from V and 2 bases from J, leaving 6 bases between. The CDR3 consists of 13 residues. CDR3 protein: CASSFRTTDTQYF. CDR3 bases: TGTGCCAGCAGTTTCCGGACCACAGATACGCAGTATTTT.

This clone was seen only a few times. This chain links TRBV18 with TRBJ2-7; 7 bases align to TRBD2. Germline assignment: CDR1 KGHSH and CDR2 LQKENI. Trimming removed 3 bases from V and 2 bases from J; junction bases left unmatched: 13. This CDR3 has 17 amino acids. DNA of the CDR3: TGTGCCAGCTCACCCCCGGTGGTAGCGGGCCGCGCCTACGAGCAGTACTTC. This encodes CASSPPVVAGRAYEQYF.

The chain links TRBV7-9 to TRBJ2-1; unclear D gene. Germline V lookup: CDR1 SEHNR, CDR2 FQNEAQ (reference sequence). Trimming stripped 2 bases from V and 1 base from J, with 12 bases between. The CDR3 spans 16 residues. CDR3 DNA sequence: TGTGCCAGCAGCTTATGGACGGAAGAGTCCTACAATGAGCAGTTCTTC. Translated, it gives CASSLWTEESYNEQFF.

The chain recombines TRBV30 with TRBJ2-1, with D tentatively TRBD1 or TRBD2 (6 bases each). With 7 bases removed from V and 3 bases from J, the gap between germline ends came to 19 bases. From germline, CDR1 is GTSNPN and CDR2 SVGIG (reference sequence). The CDR3 is made up of 15 amino acids. Here the CDR3 reads CAYHMGGGYYNEQFF. The CDR3 coding sequence is TGTGCCTACCATATGGGGGGCGGGTACTACAATGAGCAGTTCTTC. Filled out from reference TRBV30 and TRBJ2-1, the complete variable domain reads SQTIHQWPATLVQPVGSPLSLECTVEGTSNPNLYWYRQAAGRGLQLLFYSVGIGQISSEVPQNLSASRPQDRQFILSSKKLLLSDSGFYLCAYHMGGGYYNEQFFGPGTRLTVL.

A few counts support this clone. The V call is TRBV6-5, the J call TRBJ1-2, with unresolved D. Germline V lookup: CDR1 MNHEY, CDR2 SVGAGI. V shed 5 bases and J shed 8 bases, with 12 bases lying between them. The CDR3 loop spans 12 amino acids. The CDR3 sequence is CASSGVGSGYTF. CDR3 in DNA: TGTGCCAGCAGTGGGGTTGGAAGCGGCTACACCTTC.

V gene TRBV7-3 combines with J gene TRBJ2-7, with 11 nucleotides matching TRBD2. This CDR3 is built from 15 residues. CDR1 is SGHTA, CDR2 FQGTGA, per germline. J gave up 6 bases and V 2 bases, and 6 bases lay outside the gene matches. The CDR3 here is CASSLLAGGFGEQYF. CDR3 DNA sequence: TGTGCCAGCAGCTTATTAGCGGGAGGGTTCGGCGAGCAGTACTTC.

V usage is TRBV29-1 and J usage is TRBJ2-7, with 10 positions matching TRBD1. V lost 6 bases and J lost 0; bases outside the gene matches: 5. The CDR3 has 14 residues. CDR1 SQVTM and CDR2 ANQGSEA come from the germline V gene. CDR3 DNA: TGCAGCGTCTCCGGGACAGGGGACTCCTACGAGCAGTACTTC. This sequence encodes CSVSGTGDSYEQYF.

V and J are TRBV27 and TRBJ1-5; 9 nucleotides align to TRBD1. The germline V gene encodes CDR1 MNHEY and CDR2 SMNVEV (reference sequence). The CDR3 sequence is 14 residues long. V was pared by 7 bases and J by 4 bases, with 5 bases of the junction left unmatched. The CDR3 loop is CASKTGGLNQPQHF. Written as DNA, the CDR3 is TGTGCCAGCAAAACAGGGGGCCTTAATCAGCCCCAGCATTTT.

The chain joins TRBV5-5 to TRBJ2-3; D not resolved. Trimming took 2 bases from V and 0 from J, leaving 10 bases between them. This CDR3 comprises 15 residues. Germline loops: CDR1 SGHKS, CDR2 YYEKEE (reference sequence). As DNA, the CDR3 is TGTGCCAGCAGCTTCAGGCGGACCAGCACAGATACGCAGTATTTT. Protein: CASSFRRTSTDTQYF.

This clone was counted once. The rearrangement links TRBV6-5 to TRBJ1-2; D remains unclear. CDR3 length: 13 amino acids. Germline V lookup: CDR1 MNHEY, CDR2 SVGAGI. V was shortened by 0 bases and J by 8 bases, with 10 bases between the two germline ends. CDR3 coding DNA: TGTGCCAGCAGTTACTCCACGAGTCAAGGCTACACCTTC. Amino acids: CASSYSTSQGYTF.

This clone was seen a handful of times. This chain links TRBV7-3 with TRBJ1-6; D perhaps matches TRBD1 (5 bases). V was clipped by 1 base and J by 8 bases, with 12 bases between them. The CDR3 runs 15 residues. CDR1 SGHTA and CDR2 FQGTGA come from the germline V gene. The CDR3 protein is CASSLNGQGDSPLHF. CDR3 bases: TGTGCCAGCAGCTTAAATGGTCAGGGAGATTCACCCCTCCACTTT.

The rearrangement links TRBV7-8 to TRBJ2-1; D ambiguous. Trimming stripped 0 bases from V and 9 bases from J, with 12 bases between. In germline, CDR1 is SGHVS, CDR2 FQNEAQ. This CDR3 is 14 amino acids long. CDR3 in DNA: TGTGCCAGCAGCTTAGCTGTGATCACTGGTGAGCAGTTCTTC. It codes for CASSLAVITGEQFF.

V is TRBV15 and J is TRBJ1-1, with D perhaps matching TRBD1 (6 bases). The germline V and J ends were trimmed by 7 bases and 6 bases, with 18 bases remaining between them. Germline CDR1 and CDR2: LNHNV and YYDKDF (reference sequence). CDR3 length equals 14 residues. CDR3 sequence reads: CATTRQAPHSEAFF. The CDR3 DNA reads as TGTGCCACCACCCGACAGGCCCCACATTCTGAAGCTTTCTTT.

V and J are TRBV9 and TRBJ1-5, with TRBD1 as a possible D gene (6 bases). V was shortened by 4 bases and J by 0 bases, with 11 bases between the two germline ends. Germline V gene data show CDR1 as SGDLS and CDR2 as YYNGEE. The CDR3 covers 15 residues. This CDR3 reads CASSPGAFSNQPQHF. The CDR3 DNA follows: TGTGCCAGCAGCCCAGGGGCCTTTAGCAATCAGCCCCAGCATTTT.

This clone showed up just a few times. J is TRBJ2-7 and V is TRBV28; TRBD2 agrees at 9 bases. Trimming removed 6 bases from V and 2 bases from J; junction bases left unmatched: 11. This CDR3 contains 16 residues. Germline-derived CDR1 and CDR2 are MDHEN and SYDVKM. Here the CDR3 reads CASRRKLLAGTYEQYF. The CDR3 nucleotides read TGTGCCAGCAGACGCAAGCTCCTAGCGGGAACCTACGAGCAGTACTTC.

This rearrangement joins TRBV4-1 to TRBJ2-3; D gene uncertain. Germline loops: CDR1 MGHRA, CDR2 YSYEKL. The CDR3 extends over 12 amino acids. V dropped 1 base and J dropped 6 bases, with 5 bases sitting between them. The CDR3 loop reads CASSQVADTQYF. The CDR3 DNA is TGCGCCAGCAGCCAAGTTGCGGATACGCAGTATTTT.